This T cell receptor (beta chain) was sequenced during a study of PD-1 blockade in classical Hodgkin lymphoma. Deletions cut 3 bases from V and 5 bases from J, with 17 bases between. This CDR3 has 15 amino acids. CDR1 and CDR2 (germline): SGHDT, YYEEEE. Documented time point: newly diagnosed, previously untreated cHL patient sample. It was by magnetic negative selection that CD8+ T cells were isolated from thawed PBMCs. Study results and limitations: The causes of the repertoire differences, possibly disease activity or prior therapy, remain undefined.

Assay: immunoSEQ multiplex PCR; the TCRdb copy retains only in-frame clones and omits some. The table includes approximately 2,200 clones, about 80% detected once. Remarks on this clone: Its antigen remains unidentified.

This clonotype originated in a human donor with classical Hodgkin lymphoma. The V gene is TRBV5-6, the J gene TRBJ2-5, with TRBD1 as a possible D gene (5 bases). Source material: CD8+ T cells from blood. Here the CDR3 reads CASSSPEAGWETQYF. In DNA, the CDR3 is TGTGCCAGCAGCTCCCCCGAAGCAGGGTGGGAGACCCAGTACTTC.